Below are 10 T cell receptor beta chains sequenced from a single sample in a study of T cells in Graves' hyperthyroidism and ophthalmopathy. RNA transcripts yielded amplified TCR beta CDR3 regions. The study used the HTBI primer set for a first-round RT-PCR of the TCR CDR3. TCRdb re-called the multiplex PCR reads through MiXCR, storing one row per CDR3 protein. The sample yields approximately 400,000 distinct CDR3 sequences, about 15% seen once. Sequenced material: blood. The receptors shown here come from a woman aged 18-29 years with Graves' hyperthyroidism that later progressed to Graves' ophthalmopathy.

This clonotype was counted many times. The J gene is TRBJ2-2, the V gene TRBV3-1; unclear D gene. The CDR3 has 14 amino acids. The germline CDR1 and CDR2 sequences are LGHDT and YNNKEL (reference sequence). V was pared by 1 base and J by 6 bases, with 9 bases between. DNA for the CDR3: TGTGCCAGCAGCCAAGGAACCCCTTCCGGGGAGCTGTTTTTT. This codes for CASSQGTPSGELFF.

This clonotype was counted at least ten times. V and J are TRBV12-3 or TRBV12-4 and TRBJ2-7; the match to TRBD2 covers 7 bases. This CDR3 spans 13 amino acids. J gave up 2 bases and V 5 bases, and 3 bases lay outside the gene matches. DNA of the CDR3: TGTGCCAGCAGTGCTAGCGGTACCTACGAGCAGTACTTC. Its translation: CASSASGTYEQYF.

The V and J genes are TRBV12-3 or TRBV12-4 and TRBJ2-7, with a tentative D call TRBD1 (6 bases). There are 14 residues in the CDR3. With 6 bases removed from V and 8 bases from J, the gap between germline ends came to 20 bases. The CDR3 DNA sequence: TGTGCCAGCAGCTTGGACAGATCAAGGGACAAGCAGTACTTC. Translation gives CASSLDRSRDKQYF.

The table lists this clonotype with many counts. The CDR3 nucleotides are TGTGCCAGCAGTTACTCGGCCAGCGAGCGAGAGACCCAGTACTTC. It translates to CASSYSASERETQYF. The rearrangement links TRBV6-5 to TRBJ2-5; D gene ambiguous. CDR1 is MNHEY, CDR2 SVGAGI, per germline. The CDR3 has 15 amino acids. V lost 0 bases to trimming and J lost 4 bases, with 12 bases between them.

The chain couples TRBV7-9 to TRBJ2-6; the match to TRBD1 covers 8 bases. From germline, CDR1 is SEHNR and CDR2 FQNEAQ (reference sequence). This CDR3 is 18 amino acids long. The V segment lost 6 bases and the J segment 0 bases; nucleotides outside the gene matches: 10. The DNA of the CDR3 is TGTGCCAGCAGGGGGGCGGGACAGGCTTACTCTGGGGCCAACGTCCTGACTTTC. Amino acid sequence: CASRGAGQAYSGANVLTF.

This clonotype has a handful of counts. The genes are TRBV9 and TRBJ2-1; D assignment may be TRBD1 or TRBD2 (5 bases each). Germline V gene lookup returns CDR1 SGDLS and CDR2 YYNGEE. V was cut by 2 bases and J by 0 bases, with 15 bases left in between. This CDR3 contains 17 residues. The CDR3, as DNA: TGTGCCAGCAGCGTGAAACTCGGGACGAGCTCCTACAATGAGCAGTTCTTC. Translating it yields CASSVKLGTSSYNEQFF.

The J gene is TRBJ2-7, the V gene TRBV6-1; D is unresolved. The CDR3 covers 14 residues. Per the germline V gene, CDR1 is MNHNS and CDR2 is SASEGT. V shed 1 base and J shed 4 bases, with 11 bases lying between them. CDR3 in DNA: TGTGCCAGCAGTGAAGTACGGCGGATTTACGAGCAGTACTTC. The encoded protein is CASSEVRRIYEQYF.

This clonotype occurred a few times. The chain joins TRBV29-1 to TRBJ2-2; 9 nucleotides agree with TRBD2. This CDR3 has 14 residues. The V segment lost 5 bases and the J segment 5 bases; nucleotides outside the gene matches: 6. Germline lookup yields CDR1 SQVTM and CDR2 ANQGSEA. Written as DNA, the CDR3 is TGCAGCGTTTTAAGCGGGAGGAAGACCGGGGAGCTGTTTTTT. It translates to CSVLSGRKTGELFF.

The genes are TRBV16 and TRBJ2-3, with TRBD2 matching 12 bases. Germline CDR1 and CDR2: KGHSY and FQNENV. Unmatched junction bases numbered 8, after V lost 4 bases and J lost 0 bases. CDR3 length equals 18 residues. In DNA form, the CDR3 reads TGTGCCAGCAGCCTACGGACTAGCGGGGAAACTAGCACAGATACGCAGTATTTT. Translated, it gives CASSLRTSGETSTDTQYF. Full variable domain (missing parts from reference TRBV16 and TRBJ2-3): GEEVAQTPKHLVRGEGQKAKLYCAPIKGHSYVFWYQQVLKNEFKFLISFQNENVFDETGMPKERFSAKCLPNSPCSLEIQATKLEDSAVYFCASSLRTSGETSTDTQYFGPGTRLTVL.

This clonotype has only a few counts. In DNA, the CDR3 is TGTGCCAGTAGTAGCCTCCCTGCCCGCCGGCTCAGGACCTCTCGCGAGCAGTACTTC. It yields the protein CASSSLPARRLRTSREQYF. The gene calls are TRBV19 and TRBJ2-7; D call uncertain. The V and J ends lost 4 bases and 6 bases respectively, with 31 bases between them. This CDR3 spans 19 amino acids. Germline V lookup: CDR1 LNHDA, CDR2 SQIVND (reference sequence).